Included here is one T cell receptor (beta chain) sequence, with context. This entry belongs to a study of blood T cell repertoires in COVID-19. Study-wide background: The analysed material was cDNA or gDNA that came from T cells, B-cell-depleted T cells, or PBMCs.

CDR3 length: 14 residues. Trimming removed 11 bases from V and 0 bases from J, with 14 bases in between. Germline assignment: CDR1 MNHEY and CDR2 SVGAGI. Only in-frame clones appear in the TCRdb table, and some are missing; sequencing was by immunoSEQ multiplex PCR. This sample carries hundreds of thousands of clones, roughly 85% of them seen once, and the ten largest clones take under 2%. Exposed enrollees had met someone with a PCR-confirmed or clinician-diagnosed COVID-19 case at some point within the 2 weeks before study entry. This clonotype was obtained from a woman aged 25 to 39 who had been exposed to COVID-19. V gene TRBV6-5 combines with J gene TRBJ1-5; D not certain. The sample was PBMCs or T cells enriched from blood (not recorded which). DNA of the CDR3: TGTGCCTGTAACGGGGAGATTAGCAATCAGCCCCAGCATTTT. It encodes CACNGEISNQPQHF.